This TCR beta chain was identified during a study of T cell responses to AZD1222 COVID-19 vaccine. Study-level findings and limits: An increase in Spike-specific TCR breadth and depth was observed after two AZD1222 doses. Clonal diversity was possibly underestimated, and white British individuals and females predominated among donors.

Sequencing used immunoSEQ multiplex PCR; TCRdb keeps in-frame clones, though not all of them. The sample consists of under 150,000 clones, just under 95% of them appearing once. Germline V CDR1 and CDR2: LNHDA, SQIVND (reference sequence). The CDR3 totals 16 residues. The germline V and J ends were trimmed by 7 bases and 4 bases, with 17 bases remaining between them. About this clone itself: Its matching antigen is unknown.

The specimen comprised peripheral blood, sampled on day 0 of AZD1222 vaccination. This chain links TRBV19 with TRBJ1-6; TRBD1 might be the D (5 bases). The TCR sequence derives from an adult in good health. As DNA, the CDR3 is TGTGCCAGTACCCCGTTTGGAGGGGAATATAATTCACCCCTCCACTTT. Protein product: CASTPFGGEYNSPLHF.